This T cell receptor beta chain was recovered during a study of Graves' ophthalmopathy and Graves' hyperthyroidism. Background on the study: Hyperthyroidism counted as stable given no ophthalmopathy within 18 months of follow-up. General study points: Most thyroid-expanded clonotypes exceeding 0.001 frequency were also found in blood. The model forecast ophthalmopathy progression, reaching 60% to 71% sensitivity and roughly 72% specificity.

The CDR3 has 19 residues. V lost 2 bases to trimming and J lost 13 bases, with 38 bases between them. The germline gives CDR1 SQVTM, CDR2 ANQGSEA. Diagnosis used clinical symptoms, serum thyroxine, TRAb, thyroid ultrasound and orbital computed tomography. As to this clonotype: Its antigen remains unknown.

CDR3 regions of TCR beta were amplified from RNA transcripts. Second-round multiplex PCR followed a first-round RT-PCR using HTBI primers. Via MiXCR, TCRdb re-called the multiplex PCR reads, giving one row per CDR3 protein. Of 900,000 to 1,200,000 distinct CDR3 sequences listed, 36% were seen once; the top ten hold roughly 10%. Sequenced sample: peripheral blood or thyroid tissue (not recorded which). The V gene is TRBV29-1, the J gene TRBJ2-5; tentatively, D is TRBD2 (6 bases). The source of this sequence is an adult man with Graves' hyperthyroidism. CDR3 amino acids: CSVEHTSTSQETPGSVGYF. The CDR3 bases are TGCAGCGTTGAACATACTAGCACTTCCCAAGAGACCCCCGGGTCAGTGGGGTACTTC.